This TCR beta chain was sequenced for a study of T-cell memory formation after mild COVID-19. Study in general: TCR clusters were mostly donor specific. Findings and limits, study-wide: Among clones contracting day 15 to 85, CD4/CD8 was balanced, whereas later expanders leaned CD4+. Several responding clones turned up in pre-infection memory, indicating that cross-reactive memory may have taken part. CD4+ contracting clones were found mainly in CM and EM, and CD8+ ones in EMRA.

Of note for this clonotype: Its antigen remains unknown.

TCRdb analysed the 5' RACE reads with MiXCR anew, one entry per CDR3 protein. This table holds about 110,000 distinct CDR3 sequences, under 15% found once. Per the germline V gene, CDR1 is SEHNR and CDR2 is FQNEAQ (reference sequence). The CDR3 has 12 amino acids. The V end lost 2 bases, the J end lost 5 bases, and 7 bases lay between the germline ends. The sample comprised PBMCs or a T cell subset sorted from them (not recorded which). This TCR derives from an adult woman who had mild COVID-19 (a few samples of this study predate the infection). Cell type and time point are not known. This rearrangement joins TRBV7-9 to TRBJ2-7; D is perhaps TRBD1 or TRBD2 (5 bases each). The DNA of the CDR3 is TGTGCCAGCAGCTTACTGGGGGACGAGCAGTACTTC. It codes for CASSLLGDEQYF.